The rows below give T cell receptor beta chains drawn from one sample of a study of T cell changes during pregnancy in multiple sclerosis. Method: immunoSEQ multiplex PCR; TCRdb's copy keeps in-frame clones and lacks some. The data show 45,000 to 65,000 clones, 92% seen once. Sequencing used CD4+ T cells from peripheral blood mononuclear cells, obtained after pregnancy. These TCRs come from a female donor with multiple sclerosis, enrolled in a pregnancy study. Both conserved end residues are part of each CDR3. The order of the fields is D gene, V gene, clone size, J gene, CDR3 DNA, CDR3 protein. D genes are given only for firm matches. Clone size appears in some rows only: once, few, many, or a class for an expanded clone.

d_gene: .; v_gene: TRBV28; abundance: .; j_gene: TRBJ1-1; CDR3nt: TGTGCCAGCAGTTTATATTTTCGAGGGATTCCTGAAGCTTTCTTT; CDR3aa: CASSLYFRGIPEAFF
d_gene: .; v_gene: TRBV6-5; abundance: .; j_gene: TRBJ1-1; CDR3nt: TGTGCCAGCAGTCCCTGGGGGCGTATGAACACTGAAGCTTTCTTT; CDR3aa: CASSPWGRMNTEAFF
d_gene: .; v_gene: TRBV6-1; abundance: .; j_gene: TRBJ2-7; CDR3nt: TGTGCCAGCAGTGATGAGTTCCAAGTACGTTCCGAGCAGTACTTC; CDR3aa: CASSDEFQVRSEQYF
d_gene: .; v_gene: TRBV28; abundance: .; j_gene: TRBJ2-5; CDR3nt: TGTGCCAGCAGTTTAGTCGATATGGCGGTGGCCCGAGAGACCCAGTACTTC; CDR3aa: CASSLVDMAVARETQYF
d_gene: .; v_gene: TRBV7-2; abundance: .; j_gene: TRBJ2-5; CDR3nt: TGTGCCAGCAGCTTAGATGGGCTTGGGTGGCAGACCCAGTACTTC; CDR3aa: CASSLDGLGWQTQYF
d_gene: TRBD2; v_gene: TRBV2; abundance: .; j_gene: TRBJ2-7; CDR3nt: TGTGCCAGCAGTACCGGGACTACCTCCTACGAGCAGTACTTC; CDR3aa: CASSTGTTSYEQYF
d_gene: .; v_gene: TRBV7-2; abundance: .; j_gene: TRBJ1-2; CDR3nt: TGTGCCAGCAGCCCTAGCCGCGGACCCCCTCACTATGGCTACACCTTC; CDR3aa: CASSPSRGPPHYGYTF
d_gene: .; v_gene: TRBV6-6; abundance: once; j_gene: TRBJ1-5; CDR3nt: TGTGCCAGCAGTTCGTCGACAGGAACGAATCAGCCCCAGCATTTT; CDR3aa: CASSSSTGTNQPQHF
d_gene: .; v_gene: TRBV9; abundance: .; j_gene: TRBJ2-1; CDR3nt: TGTGCCAGCAGCGCGGGACTTCGCCCAAATGAGCAGTTCTTC; CDR3aa: CASSAGLRPNEQFF
d_gene: .; v_gene: TRBV28; abundance: .; j_gene: TRBJ2-7; CDR3nt: TGTGCCAGCAAGGGGTTCCTGTGGGAGCAGTACTTC; CDR3aa: CASKGFLWEQYF
d_gene: TRBD2; v_gene: TRBV18; abundance: once; j_gene: TRBJ2-3; CDR3nt: TGTGCCAGCTCGCAACTAGCGGGACTAGGGGATACGCAGTATTTT; CDR3aa: CASSQLAGLGDTQYF
d_gene: TRBD2; v_gene: TRBV28; abundance: .; j_gene: TRBJ2-7; CDR3nt: TGTGCCAGCAGTTCAGCGGGGGGTCCAACCCGTGGAGAGCAGTACTTC; CDR3aa: CASSSAGGPTRGEQYF
d_gene: TRBD1; v_gene: TRBV6-5; abundance: .; j_gene: TRBJ1-4; CDR3nt: TGTGCCAGCAGCCCAAGACAGGGGGGAGAAAAACTGTTTTTT; CDR3aa: CASSPRQGGEKLFF
d_gene: TRBD1; v_gene: TRBV4-1; abundance: .; j_gene: TRBJ1-1; CDR3nt: TGCGCCAGCAGGGACAGGGAGGACACTGAAGCTTTCTTT; CDR3aa: CASRDREDTEAFF
d_gene: .; v_gene: TRBV28; abundance: once; j_gene: TRBJ1-4; CDR3nt: TGTGCCAGCAGTCCGAGGACCGCAGGAGGTCTTCATATGGATGAAAAACTGTTTTTT; CDR3aa: CASSPRTAGGLHMDEKLFF
d_gene: .; v_gene: TRBV7-2; abundance: .; j_gene: TRBJ2-5; CDR3nt: TGTGCCAGCAGCTTAACGGTCCAAGAGACCCAGTACTTC; CDR3aa: CASSLTVQETQYF
d_gene: TRBD2; v_gene: TRBV6-1; abundance: .; j_gene: TRBJ2-7; CDR3nt: TGTGCCAGCAGTGAACTTGCGGGAGGCAGCGGCGAGCAGTACTTC; CDR3aa: CASSELAGGSGEQYF
d_gene: .; v_gene: TRBV5-8; abundance: .; j_gene: TRBJ2-5; CDR3nt: TGTGCCAGCAGCTCCTCAGGGTTTGTGGAGACCCAGTACTTC; CDR3aa: CASSSSGFVETQYF
d_gene: .; v_gene: TRBV10-3; abundance: .; j_gene: TRBJ1-5; CDR3nt: TGTGCCATCAGTGCGTCCCAGGGCGGGGCTAGCAATCAGCCCCAGCATTTT; CDR3aa: CAISASQGGASNQPQHF
d_gene: TRBD1; v_gene: TRBV27; abundance: once; j_gene: TRBJ1-2; CDR3nt: TGTGCCAGCAGCCCCGCAGGAGGGGGCAGCCACTATGGCTACACCTTC; CDR3aa: CASSPAGGGSHYGYTF
d_gene: .; v_gene: TRBV2; abundance: .; j_gene: TRBJ1-2; CDR3nt: TGTGCCAGCAGTGATGTTTATGGGTCGCGCAGCGCCTATGGCTACACCTTC; CDR3aa: CASSDVYGSRSAYGYTF
d_gene: TRBD2; v_gene: TRBV9; abundance: .; j_gene: TRBJ2-1; CDR3nt: TGTGCCAGCAGCGTAGCGGGAGGGCCAAATGAGCAGTTCTTC; CDR3aa: CASSVAGGPNEQFF
d_gene: .; v_gene: TRBV30; abundance: .; j_gene: TRBJ2-7; CDR3nt: TGTGCCTCGAACCGGGACACCATCTACGAGCAGTACTTC; CDR3aa: CASNRDTIYEQYF
d_gene: TRBD1; v_gene: TRBV5-1; abundance: once; j_gene: TRBJ1-2; CDR3nt: TGCGCCAGCAGCCTTGGACAGGGACCTGCTGATGGCTACACCTTC; CDR3aa: CASSLGQGPADGYTF
d_gene: TRBD1; v_gene: TRBV2; abundance: .; j_gene: TRBJ1-2; CDR3nt: TGTGCCAGCAGTCTACCGGGACAGGGGGTGTCTGGCTACACCTTC; CDR3aa: CASSLPGQGVSGYTF
d_gene: TRBD2; v_gene: TRBV18; abundance: .; j_gene: TRBJ2-7; CDR3nt: TGTGCCAGCTCACCACCTTACGGGAGGCGGGAGTCCAACGAGCAGTACTTC; CDR3aa: CASSPPYGRRESNEQYF
d_gene: .; v_gene: TRBV6-5; abundance: .; j_gene: TRBJ2-7; CDR3nt: TGTGCCAGCAGTTACTCGGGCCTATACGAGCAGTACTTC; CDR3aa: CASSYSGLYEQYF
d_gene: TRBD2; v_gene: TRBV2; abundance: .; j_gene: TRBJ2-3; CDR3nt: TGTGCCAGCAGTGATAGGGTGCTAGCGGGGGTCAACGGTACGCAGTATTTT; CDR3aa: CASSDRVLAGVNGTQYF
d_gene: TRBD1; v_gene: TRBV19; abundance: .; j_gene: TRBJ1-5; CDR3nt: TGTGCCAGTAGTATTGTGGGACAGGGAGGTAGCAATCAGCCCCAGCATTTT; CDR3aa: CASSIVGQGGSNQPQHF
d_gene: TRBD2; v_gene: TRBV9; abundance: once; j_gene: TRBJ2-7; CDR3nt: TGTGCCAGCAGCGTAGGTAGTAGCGGGAGGACCTACGAGCAGTACTTC; CDR3aa: CASSVGSSGRTYEQYF
d_gene: .; v_gene: TRBV7-3; abundance: .; j_gene: TRBJ2-1; CDR3nt: TGTGCCAGCAGCCCCTGGGGAGATACCTACAATGAGCAGTTCTTC; CDR3aa: CASSPWGDTYNEQFF
d_gene: .; v_gene: TRBV9; abundance: .; j_gene: TRBJ1-1; CDR3nt: TGTGCCAGCAGCGAAGCCACGGTGAACACTGAAGCTTTCTTT; CDR3aa: CASSEATVNTEAFF
d_gene: .; v_gene: TRBV11-2; abundance: .; j_gene: TRBJ2-1; CDR3nt: TGTGCCAGCAGCTTAGCGTCCTTACAGGGACGCCAGTTCTTC; CDR3aa: CASSLASLQGRQFF
d_gene: .; v_gene: TRBV2; abundance: .; j_gene: TRBJ2-3; CDR3nt: TGTGCCAGCAGCGCGATAGGGGGTCCCACAGATACGCAGTATTTT; CDR3aa: CASSAIGGPTDTQYF
d_gene: .; v_gene: TRBV9; abundance: .; j_gene: TRBJ1-2; CDR3nt: TGTGCCAGCAGCGTAGTAAACAGCGGCTACACCTTC; CDR3aa: CASSVVNSGYTF
d_gene: TRBD1; v_gene: TRBV4-1; abundance: .; j_gene: TRBJ2-3; CDR3nt: TGCGCCAGCAGCCAAGAGTGGGGGGACAGGGGAACAGATACGCAGTATTTT; CDR3aa: CASSQEWGDRGTDTQYF
d_gene: TRBD1; v_gene: TRBV7-6; abundance: .; j_gene: TRBJ2-7; CDR3nt: TGTGCCACTGCCGAAACGACAGGGAGCAACGAGCAGTACTTC; CDR3aa: CATAETTGSNEQYF
d_gene: .; v_gene: TRBV11-1; abundance: .; j_gene: TRBJ2-1; CDR3nt: TGTGCCAGCAGCTTAGGCGGGAACTCCTACAATGAGCAGTTCTTC; CDR3aa: CASSLGGNSYNEQFF